This TCR beta chain was retrieved from a study of blood T cell repertoires in COVID-19. Repertoires were generated with immunoSEQ multiplex PCR, while TCRdb's copy carries only in-frame clones and drops some. The data show approximately 48,000 clones, 75% to 90% seen once. The CDR3 is 14 amino acids. The germline gives CDR1 MGHDK, CDR2 SYGVNS. J gave up 2 bases and V 8 bases, and 6 bases lay outside the gene matches. Sequencing was performed on peripheral blood. V is TRBV25-1 and J is TRBJ2-5; 9 nucleotides line up with TRBD2. The TCR was taken from a man in his 60s with acute or convalescent COVID-19. Here the CDR3 reads CASGRSGSQETQYF. The CDR3, as DNA: TGTGCCAGCGGCCGTAGCGGGAGTCAAGAGACCCAGTACTTC.